This TCR beta chain was found in a study of T cell repertoires in cytomegalovirus infection. The CDR3 consists of 17 residues. With V trimmed by 7 bases and J by 4 bases, 13 bases remained unmatched. Each CDR3 protein gets one entry after TCRdb re-called the reads with MiXCR. The sample has a few hundred thousand distinct CDR3 sequences, around a tenth seen once; the top ten hold 4.3%. This clonotype was seen ten or more times. The chain carries TRBV12-3 or TRBV12-4 and TRBJ2-2, with TRBD2 matching over 9 bases. Input material: PBMCs. This TCR came from a human donor in good health (CMV status not recorded). Some clones in this sample may be carry-over from other donors' samples. The DNA for the CDR3 is TGTGCCAGCATCGACGAAGCGGGGGGCTGGAGCACCGGGGAGCTGTTTTTT. This sequence encodes CASIDEAGGWSTGELFF.